This TCR beta chain was documented in a study of blood T cell repertoires in COVID-19. Study overall: Acute-phase and convalescent COVID-19 samples originated in the United States, Italy and Spain. T cells, B-cell-depleted T cells, or PBMCs supplied cDNA or gDNA.

Germline CDR1 is LNHDA and CDR2 is SQIVND (reference sequence). This CDR3 is built from 12 residues. With 4 bases removed from V and 5 bases from J, the gap between germline ends came to 8 bases. Authors' data handling: Estimation of nucleated cell counts relied on the amplification of reference gene primers. Assay: immunoSEQ multiplex PCR; the TCRdb copy retains only in-frame clones and omits some. The DNA gave D and trimming, while V, J and clone size come from that table. The sample shows approximately 230,000 clones, about 85% of them seen only once. Sequenced: peripheral blood. This chain links TRBV19 with TRBJ1-2; D gene ambiguous. The TCR was taken from a young man with active or convalescent COVID-19. The CDR3 loop is CASSRQSYGYTF. CDR3 sequence (DNA): TGTGCCAGTAGTAGGCAGTCTTATGGCTACACCTTC.